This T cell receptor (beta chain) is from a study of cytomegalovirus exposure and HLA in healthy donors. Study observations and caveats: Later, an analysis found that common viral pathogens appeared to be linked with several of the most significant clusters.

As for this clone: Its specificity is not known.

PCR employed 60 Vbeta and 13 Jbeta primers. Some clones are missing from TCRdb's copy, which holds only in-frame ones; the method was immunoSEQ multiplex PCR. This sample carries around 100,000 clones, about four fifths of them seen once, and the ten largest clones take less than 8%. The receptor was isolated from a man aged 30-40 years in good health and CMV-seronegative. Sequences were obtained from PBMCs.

The CDR3 sequence is CASSTAVYSNQPQHF. The CDR3 DNA reads TGTGCCAGCAGCACCGCGGTTTATAGCAATCAGCCCCAGCATTTT. The V call is TRBV7-2, the J call TRBJ1-5; D is unresolved. From germline, CDR1 is SGHTA and CDR2 FQGNSA. This CDR3 is 15 amino acids long. V was pared by 5 bases and J by 0 bases, with 11 bases between.